The entry that follows covers one TCR beta chain sequence. Its antigen is unidentified. Trimming left V 2 bases short and J 0 bases short, with 8 bases between. Germline values: CDR1 SGHNT, CDR2 YYREEE (reference sequence). The CDR3 totals 14 residues. This specimen comes from a study of beta chain features in type 1 diabetes. The investigators reverse transcribed all of the isolated RNA, so they sequenced expressed TCRB transcripts. Using immunoSEQ multiplex PCR, the repertoire was profiled, and TCRdb retains in-frame clones only, with some absent. Among about 700,000 clones listed, around 15% were seen once. The study's findings and limits: When Type 1 diabetes patients were examined, their TCRB CDR3s proved moderately but significantly shorter in all four CD4+ subsets.

The sequence derives from a man aged 18 to 29 with type 1 diabetes. V and J are TRBV5-4 and TRBJ1-1; D is unresolved. The sample comprised naive CD4+ T cells from blood. In DNA, the CDR3 is TGTGCCAGCAGCTTCAAGGACTTGAACACTGAAGCTTTCTTT. This gives the protein CASSFKDLNTEAFF.